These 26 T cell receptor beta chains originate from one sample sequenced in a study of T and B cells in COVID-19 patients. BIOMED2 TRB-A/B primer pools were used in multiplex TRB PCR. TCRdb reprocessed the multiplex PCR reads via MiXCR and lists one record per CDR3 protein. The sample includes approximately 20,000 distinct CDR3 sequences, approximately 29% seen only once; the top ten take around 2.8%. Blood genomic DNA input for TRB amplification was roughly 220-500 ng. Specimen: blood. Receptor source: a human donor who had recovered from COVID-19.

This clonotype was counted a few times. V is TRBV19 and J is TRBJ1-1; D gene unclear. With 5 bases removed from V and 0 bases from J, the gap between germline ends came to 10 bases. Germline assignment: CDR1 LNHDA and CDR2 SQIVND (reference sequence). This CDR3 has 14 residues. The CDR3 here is CASSEGGLNTEAFF. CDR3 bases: TGTGCCAGTAGTGAGGGTGGATTGAACACTGAAGCTTTCTTT.

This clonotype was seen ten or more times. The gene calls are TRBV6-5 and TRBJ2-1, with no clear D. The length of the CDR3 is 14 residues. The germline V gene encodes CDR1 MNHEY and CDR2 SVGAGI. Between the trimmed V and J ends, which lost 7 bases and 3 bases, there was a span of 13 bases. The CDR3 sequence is CASTFLEFYNEQFF. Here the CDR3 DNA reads TGTGCCAGCACATTCCTAGAATTCTACAATGAGCAGTTCTTC.

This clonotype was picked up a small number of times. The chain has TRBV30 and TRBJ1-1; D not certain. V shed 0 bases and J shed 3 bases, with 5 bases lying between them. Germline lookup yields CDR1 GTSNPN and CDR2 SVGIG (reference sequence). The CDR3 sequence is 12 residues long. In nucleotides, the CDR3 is TGTGCCTGGAGTGTCAGCTACACTGAAGCTTTCTTT. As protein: CAWSVSYTEAFF.

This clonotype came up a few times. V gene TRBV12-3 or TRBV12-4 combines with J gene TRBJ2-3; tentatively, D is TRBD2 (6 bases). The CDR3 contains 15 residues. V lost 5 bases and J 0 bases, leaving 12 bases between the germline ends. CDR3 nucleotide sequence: TGTGCCAGCAGTCTAAGCGGGCTTAGCACAGATACGCAGTATTTT. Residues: CASSLSGLSTDTQYF.

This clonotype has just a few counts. CDR3 sequence: CASSDRGYGYTF. CDR3 sequence (DNA): TGTGCCAGCAGTGATCGGGGCTATGGCTACACCTTC. The rearrangement links TRBV6-1 to TRBJ1-2; D remains unclear. The germline V gene encodes CDR1 MNHNS and CDR2 SASEGT. Trimming removed 3 bases at V and 4 bases at J, with 6 bases between. The CDR3 covers 12 residues.

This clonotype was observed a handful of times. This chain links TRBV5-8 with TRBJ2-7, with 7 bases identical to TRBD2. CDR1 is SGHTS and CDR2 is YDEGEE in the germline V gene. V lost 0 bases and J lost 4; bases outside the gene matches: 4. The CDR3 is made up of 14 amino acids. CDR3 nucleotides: TGTGCCAGCAGCTTGGTGGGCGGGGGTTACGAGCAGTACTTC. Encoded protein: CASSLVGGGYEQYF.

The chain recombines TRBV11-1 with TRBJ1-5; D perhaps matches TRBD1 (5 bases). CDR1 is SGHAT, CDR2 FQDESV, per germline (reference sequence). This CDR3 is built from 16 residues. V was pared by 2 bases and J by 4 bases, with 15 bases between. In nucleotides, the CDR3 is TGTGCCAGCAGCTTAAACGCTGGGGGACTAAATCAGCCCCAGCATTTT. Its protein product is CASSLNAGGLNQPQHF. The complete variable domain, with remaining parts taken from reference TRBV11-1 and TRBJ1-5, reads EAEVAQSPRYKITEKSQAVAFWCDPISGHATLYWYRQILGQGPELLVQFQDESVVDDSQLPKDRFSAERLKGVDSTLKIQPAELGDSAMYLCASSLNAGGLNQPQHFGDGTRLSIL.

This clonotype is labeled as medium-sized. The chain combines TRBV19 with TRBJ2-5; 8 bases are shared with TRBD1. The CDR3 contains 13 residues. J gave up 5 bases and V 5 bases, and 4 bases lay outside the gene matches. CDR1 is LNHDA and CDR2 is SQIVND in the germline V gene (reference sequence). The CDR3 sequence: CASSVQGAETQYF. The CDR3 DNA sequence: TGTGCCAGTAGTGTCCAGGGGGCTGAGACCCAGTACTTC.

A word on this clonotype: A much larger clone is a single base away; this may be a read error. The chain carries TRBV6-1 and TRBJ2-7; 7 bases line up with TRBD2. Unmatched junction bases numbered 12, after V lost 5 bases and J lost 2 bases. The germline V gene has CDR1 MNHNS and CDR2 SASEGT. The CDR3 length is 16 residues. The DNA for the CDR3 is TGTGCCAGCAGTTACTCGAAAGCGGGATTTACCTACGAGCAGTACTTC. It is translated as CASSYSKAGFTYEQYF.

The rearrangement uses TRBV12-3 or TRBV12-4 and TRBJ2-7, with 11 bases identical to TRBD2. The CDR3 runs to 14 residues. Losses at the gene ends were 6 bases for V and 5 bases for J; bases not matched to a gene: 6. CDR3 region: CASRGLADSDEQYF. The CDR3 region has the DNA TGTGCCAGCAGGGGACTAGCGGATTCAGACGAGCAGTACTTC.

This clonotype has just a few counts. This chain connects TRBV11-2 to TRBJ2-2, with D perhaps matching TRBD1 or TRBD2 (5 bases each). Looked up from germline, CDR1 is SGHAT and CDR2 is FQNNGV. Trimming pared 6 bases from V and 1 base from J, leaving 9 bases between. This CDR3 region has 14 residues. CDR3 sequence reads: CASRGTKNTGELFF. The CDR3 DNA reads TGTGCCAGCAGAGGGACGAAGAACACCGGGGAGCTGTTTTTT.

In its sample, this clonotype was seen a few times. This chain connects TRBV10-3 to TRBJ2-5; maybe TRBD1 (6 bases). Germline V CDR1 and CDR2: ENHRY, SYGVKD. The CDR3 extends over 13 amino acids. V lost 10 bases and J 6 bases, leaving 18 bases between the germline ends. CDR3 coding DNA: TGTGCCACCAGATGGGACACATTCCAGACCCAGTACTTC. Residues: CATRWDTFQTQYF.

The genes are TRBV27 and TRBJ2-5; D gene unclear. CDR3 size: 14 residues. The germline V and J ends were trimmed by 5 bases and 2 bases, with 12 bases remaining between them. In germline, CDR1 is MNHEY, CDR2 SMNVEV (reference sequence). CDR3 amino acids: CASSPTVLQETQYF. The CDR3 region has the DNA TGTGCCAGCAGTCCAACGGTCCTTCAAGAGACCCAGTACTTC.

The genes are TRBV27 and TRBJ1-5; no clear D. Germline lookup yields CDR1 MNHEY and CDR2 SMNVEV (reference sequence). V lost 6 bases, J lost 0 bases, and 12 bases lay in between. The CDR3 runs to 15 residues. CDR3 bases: TGTGCCAGCAGGCCCAGGAGGTATAGCAATCAGCCCCAGCATTTT. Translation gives CASRPRRYSNQPQHF.

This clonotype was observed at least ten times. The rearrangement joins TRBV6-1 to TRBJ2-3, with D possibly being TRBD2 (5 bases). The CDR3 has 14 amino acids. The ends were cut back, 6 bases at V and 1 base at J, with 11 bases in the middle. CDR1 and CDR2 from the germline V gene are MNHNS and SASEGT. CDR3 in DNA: TGTGCCAGCAGGCCCCTCGGGGGCACAGATACGCAGTATTTT. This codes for CASRPLGGTDTQYF.

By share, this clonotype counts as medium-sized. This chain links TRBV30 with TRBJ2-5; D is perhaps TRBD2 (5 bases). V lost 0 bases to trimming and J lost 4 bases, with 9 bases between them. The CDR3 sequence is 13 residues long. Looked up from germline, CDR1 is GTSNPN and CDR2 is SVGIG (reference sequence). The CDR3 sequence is CAWSVLLVETQYF. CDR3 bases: TGTGCCTGGAGTGTACTACTAGTAGAGACCCAGTACTTC.

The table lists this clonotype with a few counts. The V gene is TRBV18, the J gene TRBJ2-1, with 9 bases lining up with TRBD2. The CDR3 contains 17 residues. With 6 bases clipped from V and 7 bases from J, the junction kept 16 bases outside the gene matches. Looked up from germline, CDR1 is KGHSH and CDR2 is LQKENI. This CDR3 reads CASSPVTSGWVGNEQFF. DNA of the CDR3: TGTGCCAGCTCCCCCGTGACTAGCGGATGGGTGGGGAATGAGCAGTTCTTC.

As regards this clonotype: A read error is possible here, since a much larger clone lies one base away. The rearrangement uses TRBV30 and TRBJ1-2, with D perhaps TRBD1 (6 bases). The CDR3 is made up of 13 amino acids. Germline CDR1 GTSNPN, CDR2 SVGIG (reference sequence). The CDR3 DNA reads TGTGACTGGTCAGGAGGGGGATTGCAAGGCTACACCTTC. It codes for CDWSGGGLQGYTF. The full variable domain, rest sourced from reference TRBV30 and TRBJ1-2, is SQTIHQWPATLVQPVGSPLSLECTVEGTSNPNLYWYRQAAGRGLQLLFYSVGIGQISSEVPQNLSASRPQDRQFILSSKKLLLSDSGFYLCDWSGGGLQGYTFGSGTRLTVV.

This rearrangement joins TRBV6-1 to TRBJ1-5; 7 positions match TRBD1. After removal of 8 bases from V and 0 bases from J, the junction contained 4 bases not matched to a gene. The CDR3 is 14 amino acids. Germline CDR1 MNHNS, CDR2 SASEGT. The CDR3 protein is CASWDSNSNQPQHF. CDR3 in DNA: TGTGCCAGCTGGGACAGTAATAGCAATCAGCCCCAGCATTTT.

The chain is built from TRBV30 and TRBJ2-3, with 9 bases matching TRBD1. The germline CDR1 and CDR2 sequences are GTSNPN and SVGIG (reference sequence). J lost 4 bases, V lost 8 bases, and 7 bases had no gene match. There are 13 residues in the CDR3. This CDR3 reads CASSRQGADTQYF. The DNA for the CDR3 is TGTGCCAGTAGTAGACAGGGGGCAGATACGCAGTATTTT.

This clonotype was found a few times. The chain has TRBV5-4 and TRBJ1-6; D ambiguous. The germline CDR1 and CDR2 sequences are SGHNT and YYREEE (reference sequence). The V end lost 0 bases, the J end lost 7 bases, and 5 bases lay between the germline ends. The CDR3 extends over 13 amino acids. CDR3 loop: CASSLDENSPLHF. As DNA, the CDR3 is TGTGCCAGCAGCTTGGATGAGAATTCACCCCTCCACTTT.

The DNA of the CDR3 is TGTGCCAGCAGTGAAAGTGGGGGGCGCGGGACGGGAGAGACCCAGTACTTC. This encodes CASSESGGRGTGETQYF. The genes are TRBV6-1 and TRBJ2-5; the D call may be TRBD1 or TRBD2 (6 bases each). The CDR3 covers 17 residues. The V end lost 2 bases, the J end lost 4 bases, and 20 bases lay between the germline ends. Germline V gene lookup returns CDR1 MNHNS and CDR2 SASEGT.

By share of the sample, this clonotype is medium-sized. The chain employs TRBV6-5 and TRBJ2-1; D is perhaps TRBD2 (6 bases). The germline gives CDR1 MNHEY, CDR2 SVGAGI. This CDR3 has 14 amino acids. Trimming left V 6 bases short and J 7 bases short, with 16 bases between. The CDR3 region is CASRPGPGRNEQFF. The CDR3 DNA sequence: TGTGCCAGCAGACCCGGCCCGGGGAGGAATGAGCAGTTCTTC.

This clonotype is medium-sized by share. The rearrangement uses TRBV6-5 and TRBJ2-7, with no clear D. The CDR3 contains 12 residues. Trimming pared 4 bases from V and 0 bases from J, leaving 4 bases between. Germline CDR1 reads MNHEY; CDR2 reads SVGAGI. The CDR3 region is CASSSHSYEQYF. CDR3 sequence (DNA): TGTGCCAGCAGTTCCCACTCCTACGAGCAGTACTTC.

CDR3 sequence: CASRGQGPYNEQFF. CDR3 DNA sequence: TGTGCCAGTAGGGGACAGGGGCCCTACAATGAGCAGTTCTTC. V and J are TRBV19 and TRBJ2-1, with 10 bases lining up with TRBD1. Germline V gene data show CDR1 as LNHDA and CDR2 as SQIVND (reference sequence). V lost 6 bases and J lost 2; bases outside the gene matches: 1. The CDR3 is made up of 14 amino acids.

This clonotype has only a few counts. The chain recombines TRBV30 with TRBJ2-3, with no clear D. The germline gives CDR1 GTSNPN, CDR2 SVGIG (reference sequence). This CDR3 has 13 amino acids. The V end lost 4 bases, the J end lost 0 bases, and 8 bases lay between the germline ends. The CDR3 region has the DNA TGTGCCTGGATTCCTGACAGCACAGATACGCAGTATTTT. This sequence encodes CAWIPDSTDTQYF.